The 14 T cell receptor beta chains in this list originate from one sample, sequenced in a study of blood T cell repertoires in COVID-19. Method: immunoSEQ multiplex PCR; TCRdb's copy keeps in-frame clones and lacks some. The sample carries 190,000 or so clones, around nine tenths recorded once. Material: peripheral blood. The receptors derive from a woman between 18 and 29 years old who had recovered from COVID-19.

The chain recombines TRBV7-6 with TRBJ2-1, with 10 bases that match TRBD2. The CDR3 covers 15 residues. Germline lookup yields CDR1 SGHVS and CDR2 FNYEAQ. Germline trimming cut 6 bases from V and 5 bases from J; bases unmatched to any gene: 7. The CDR3 sequence: CASRYLAGDDNEQFF. As DNA, the CDR3 is TGTGCCAGCAGGTATCTAGCGGGGGATGACAATGAGCAGTTCTTC.

In this sample, this clone turned up once. V usage is TRBV3-1 (or the pseudogene TRBV3-2) and J usage is TRBJ2-5; 9 bases are a match to TRBD1. V shed 4 bases, J shed 1 base, and the junction held 19 bases outside the gene matches. The CDR3 consists of 20 residues. Per the germline V gene, CDR1 is LGHDT and CDR2 is YNNKEL (reference sequence). Here the CDR3 reads CASSRGGKILQGASQETQYF. The DNA of the CDR3 is TGTGCCAGCAGCCGAGGTGGGAAGATTCTACAGGGGGCGAGCCAAGAGACCCAGTACTTC.

This chain joins TRBV7-2 and TRBJ2-2; possible D gene TRBD2, 5 bases. Trimming left V 1 base short and J 4 bases short, with 10 bases between. The CDR3 extends over 15 amino acids. CDR1 and CDR2 from the germline V gene are SGHTA and FQGNSA. CDR3 residues: CASSLGSVGTGELFF. The CDR3 DNA is TGTGCCAGCAGCTTAGGTAGCGTGGGCACCGGGGAGCTGTTTTTT. Full variable domain (remainder filled in from reference TRBV7-2 and TRBJ2-2): GAGVSQSPSNKVTEKGKDVELRCDPISGHTALYWYRQSLGQGLEFLIYFQGNSAPDKSGLPSDRFSAERTGGSVSTLTIQRTQQEDSAVYLCASSLGSVGTGELFFGEGSRLTVL.

The chain uses TRBV5-1 and TRBJ2-3; the match to TRBD2 covers 9 bases. CDR1 and CDR2 (germline): SGHRS, YFSETQ. V lost 4 bases, J lost 5 bases, and 20 bases stayed unmatched. The CDR3 consists of 19 residues. CDR3 DNA: TGCGCCAGCAGCGGGGGGTCCGGGACTAGCCCCCTTGGGAGAGATACGCAGTATTTT. It specifies CASSGGSGTSPLGRDTQYF.

The chain joins TRBV4-3 to TRBJ2-2; 8 bases match TRBD2. The CDR3 is made up of 15 amino acids. V lost 4 bases, J lost 9 bases, and 10 bases stayed unmatched. Germline V gene sequence: CDR1 LGHNA, CDR2 YSLEER. DNA of the CDR3: TGCGCCAGCAGCCCCGGGACTAGTCCTAAGAGGGAGCTGTTTTTT. Protein: CASSPGTSPKRELFF.

The CDR3 bases are TGTGCCAGCAGCTTGGAGGGGCCCAATCAGCCCCAGCATTTT. The encoded protein is CASSLEGPNQPQHF. The rearrangement links TRBV5-5 to TRBJ1-5; the D gene is possibly TRBD1 (5 bases). Germline CDR1 and CDR2: SGHKS and YYEKEE (reference sequence). Trimming took 0 bases from V and 3 from J, leaving 7 bases between them. The CDR3 is 14 residues long.

The V call is TRBV18, the J call TRBJ1-4; D remains ambiguous. The germline V and J ends were trimmed by 3 bases and 1 base, with 6 bases remaining between them. Per germline, CDR1 KGHSH and CDR2 LQKENI. The CDR3 runs 14 residues. CDR3 protein: CASSPRRTNEKLFF. The CDR3 coding sequence is TGTGCCAGCTCACCCAGAAGAACTAATGAAAAACTGTTTTTT.

The sample holds a few counts of this clone. V and J are TRBV6-4 and TRBJ2-3, with TRBD2 matching over 10 bases. Germline CDR1 reads MRHNA; CDR2 reads SNTAGT. This CDR3 has 15 residues. V was pared by 6 bases and J by 4 bases, with 7 bases of the junction left unmatched. The CDR3 is CASSPKREGPDTQYF. CDR3 nucleotide sequence: TGTGCCAGCAGCCCCAAGCGGGAGGGCCCAGATACGCAGTATTTT.

The chain couples TRBV5-6 to TRBJ1-5; TRBD1 matches 8 bases. The V segment lost 4 bases and the J segment 7 bases; nucleotides outside the gene matches: 10. CDR1 and CDR2 from the germline V gene are SGHDT and YYEEEE. The CDR3 runs to 15 residues. The CDR3, as DNA: TGTGCCAGCAGCCCTGGCAGGGGGCGTTTCCAGCCCCAGCATTTT. Translation gives CASSPGRGRFQPQHF.

In its sample, this clone was seen once. The V and J genes are TRBV3-1 (or the pseudogene TRBV3-2) and TRBJ2-1; 7 nucleotides line up with TRBD2. The germline V gene encodes CDR1 LGHDT and CDR2 YNNKEL (reference sequence). The V and J ends lost 0 bases and 9 bases, in that order; junction bases with no gene match: 11. This CDR3 spans 16 amino acids. DNA for the CDR3: TGTGCCAGCAGCCAAGATTCCAGACTAGCAGAGGTTGAGCAGTTCTTC. It codes for CASSQDSRLAEVEQFF.

The chain combines TRBV6-2 or TRBV6-3 with TRBJ1-5; 7 bases fit TRBD1. Germline CDR1 MNHEY, CDR2 SVGEGT. This CDR3 is built from 15 residues. V was clipped by 2 bases and J by 3 bases; unmatched bases: 4. The DNA of the CDR3 is TGTGCCAGCAGTTACCCACAGGGGAACAATCAGCCCCAGCATTTT. Protein: CASSYPQGNNQPQHF.

The chain employs TRBV6-5 and TRBJ2-1; 7 bases are shared with TRBD1. Germline V gene data show CDR1 as MNHEY and CDR2 as SVGAGI. This CDR3 is built from 15 residues. Trimming removed 2 bases from V and 10 bases from J; junction bases left unmatched: 11. The CDR3 bases are TGTGCCAGCAGTTACCGGGACAGCCAGATTCTGGAGCAGTTCTTC. Encoded protein: CASSYRDSQILEQFF.

J is TRBJ2-7 and V is TRBV5-5; no clear D gene. The V gene's germline CDR1 is SGHKS and CDR2 YYEKEE (reference sequence). This CDR3 contains 17 residues. Trimming shortened V by 0 bases and J by 0 bases, and 16 bases separated the two germline ends. The CDR3 DNA sequence: TGTGCCAGCAGCTTGGTCTCCCCGGGTTTGAGCTCCTACGAGCAGTACTTC. Amino acids: CASSLVSPGLSSYEQYF.

The table lists this clone with a count of one. Written as DNA, the CDR3 is TGTGCCAGCAGCTTAGATTGGGCCGGGGGCACAGATACGCAGTATTTT. Translated: CASSLDWAGGTDTQYF. The rearrangement joins TRBV7-2 to TRBJ2-3; TRBD2 is a possible D gene (5 bases). V was trimmed by 1 base and J by 1 base, leaving 12 bases between them. The CDR3 length is 16 residues. Germline values: CDR1 SGHTA, CDR2 FQGNSA.